Below are 10 T cell receptor beta chains sequenced from a single sample in a study of T cell responses to AZD1222 COVID-19 vaccine. Repertoires were generated with immunoSEQ multiplex PCR, while TCRdb's copy carries only in-frame clones and drops some. The table lists roughly 100,000 clones, about nine tenths of them singletons. The starting material was peripheral blood, obtained 28 days after the second dose of the MenACWY control vaccine. The source is an adult who received the MenACWY meningococcal vaccine as a control.

The CDR3 DNA reads TGTGCCAGCAGTTATAACAGGGGAGAGGGAAGCACTGAAGCTTTCTTT. This encodes CASSYNRGEGSTEAFF. The rearrangement links TRBV7-6 to TRBJ1-1; the match to TRBD1 covers 7 bases. Germline V gene lookup returns CDR1 SGHVS and CDR2 FNYEAQ. The V gene end was trimmed by 6 bases and the J gene end by 4 bases; junction bases not matched to a gene: 14. The CDR3 runs 16 residues.

This clone was counted a few times. The V gene is TRBV4-1, the J gene TRBJ1-5; 7 bases are shared with TRBD1. J was trimmed by 7 bases and V by 3 bases; bases with no gene match: 9. Germline CDR1 and CDR2: MGHRA and YSYEKL. The CDR3 sequence is 15 residues long. The CDR3: CASSQYDREGQPQHF. For the CDR3, the DNA is TGCGCCAGCAGCCAGTACGACAGGGAGGGCCAGCCCCAGCATTTT.

This chain links TRBV29-1 with TRBJ2-3, with 12 bases matching TRBD1. The CDR3 length is 14 residues. V gave up 4 bases and J gave up 8 bases; unmatched junction bases: 7. Germline V lookup: CDR1 SQVTM, CDR2 ANQGSEA. CDR3 sequence: CSVVRDRGPGTQYF. The CDR3 DNA follows: TGCAGCGTTGTTCGGGACAGGGGGCCGGGTACGCAGTATTTT.

The chain uses TRBV5-1 and TRBJ2-5; TRBD2 matches 7 bases. The CDR3 is made up of 15 amino acids. The germline V gene encodes CDR1 SGHRS and CDR2 YFSETQ. The junction had 10 bases not matched to a gene; V was cut back by 3 bases and J by 5 bases. As DNA, the CDR3 is TGCGCCAGCAGCTCAACTAGGCGGGGAGGGGAGACCCAGTACTTC. Protein product: CASSSTRRGGETQYF.

This clone has just a few counts. The chain employs TRBV18 and TRBJ1-1; 8 bases are shared with TRBD1. This CDR3 has 15 residues. Germline V gene lookup returns CDR1 KGHSH and CDR2 LQKENI. V lost 3 bases, J lost 1 base, and 4 bases stayed unmatched. This CDR3 is CASSPRQGSNTEAFF. DNA of the CDR3: TGTGCCAGCTCACCCAGACAGGGGTCGAACACTGAAGCTTTCTTT.

This clone has a single count. The chain links TRBV28 to TRBJ2-7; 10 bases are a match to TRBD2. Germline CDR1 and CDR2: MDHEN and SYDVKM. V shed 4 bases, J shed 3 bases, and the junction held 6 bases outside the gene matches. This CDR3 has 15 residues. The CDR3 DNA reads TGTGCCAGCAGTTCTAGCGGGGGTTGGGGCTACGAGCAGTACTTC. It encodes CASSSSGGWGYEQYF.

This clone was counted a few times. V and J are TRBV14 and TRBJ2-7; maybe TRBD1 (6 bases). Trimming stripped 4 bases from V and 0 bases from J, with 13 bases between. CDR1 is SGHDN and CDR2 is FVKESK in the germline V gene. The CDR3 is 15 amino acids. The CDR3 DNA follows: TGTGCCAGCAGCCCCCAGGGGAAGAGCTCCTACGAGCAGTACTTC. The encoded protein is CASSPQGKSSYEQYF.

The V and J genes are TRBV4-1 and TRBJ2-5, with a possible D match to TRBD2 (6 bases). V shed 4 bases and J shed 5 bases, with 17 bases lying between them. Germline-derived CDR1 and CDR2 are MGHRA and YSYEKL. The CDR3 is 15 residues long. The CDR3 spells CASSPNRGGTETQYF. CDR3 DNA sequence: TGCGCCAGCAGCCCCAACCGCGGAGGGACTGAGACCCAGTACTTC.

The V gene is TRBV20-1, the J gene TRBJ1-2; D gene ambiguous. Trimming removed 4 bases from V and 2 bases from J, with 5 bases in between. CDR3 length: 11 amino acids. Germline loops: CDR1 DFQATT, CDR2 SNEGSKA (reference sequence). DNA for the CDR3: TGCAGTGCTAATACAAACTATGGCTACACCTTC. It specifies CSANTNYGYTF.

The V call is TRBV18, the J call TRBJ2-7; maybe TRBD1 (5 bases). The germline CDR1 and CDR2 sequences are KGHSH and LQKENI. This CDR3 comprises 13 residues. The ends were cut back, 5 bases at V and 1 base at J, with 9 bases in the middle. The CDR3 DNA reads TGTGCCAGCTCAGCGACAGTGTCCTACGAGCAGTACTTC. This encodes CASSATVSYEQYF.